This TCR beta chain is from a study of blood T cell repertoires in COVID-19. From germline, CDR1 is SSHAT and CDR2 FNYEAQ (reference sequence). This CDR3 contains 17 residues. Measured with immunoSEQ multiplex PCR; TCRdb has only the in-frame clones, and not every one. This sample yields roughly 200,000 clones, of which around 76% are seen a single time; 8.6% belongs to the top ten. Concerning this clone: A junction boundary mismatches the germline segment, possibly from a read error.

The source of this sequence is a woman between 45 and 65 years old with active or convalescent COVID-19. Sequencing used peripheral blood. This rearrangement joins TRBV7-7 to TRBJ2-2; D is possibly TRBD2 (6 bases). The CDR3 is CASSLNLRGAYTGELFF. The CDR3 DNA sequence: TGTGCTAGCAGCTTAAACCTTCGCGGGGCCTACACCGGGGAGCTGTTTTTT.